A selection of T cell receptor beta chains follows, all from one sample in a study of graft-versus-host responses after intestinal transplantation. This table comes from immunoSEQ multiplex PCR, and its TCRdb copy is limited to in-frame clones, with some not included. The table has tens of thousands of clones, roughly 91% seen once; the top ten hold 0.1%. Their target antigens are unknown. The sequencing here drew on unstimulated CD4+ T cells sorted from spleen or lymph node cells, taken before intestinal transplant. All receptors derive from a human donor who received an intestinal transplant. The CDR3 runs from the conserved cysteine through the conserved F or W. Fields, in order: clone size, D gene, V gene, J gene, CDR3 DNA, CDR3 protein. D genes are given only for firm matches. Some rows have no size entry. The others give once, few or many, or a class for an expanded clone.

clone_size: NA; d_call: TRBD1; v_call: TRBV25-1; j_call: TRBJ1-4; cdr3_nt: TGTGCCAGCAGTAAATACAGGGGGCGAGGTGAAAAACTGTTTTTT; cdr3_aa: CASSKYRGRGEKLFF
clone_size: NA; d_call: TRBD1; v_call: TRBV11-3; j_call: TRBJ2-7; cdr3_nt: TGTGCCAGCAGCTTGGGACAGCCTAGGGGCGAGCAGTACTTC; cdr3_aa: CASSLGQPRGEQYF
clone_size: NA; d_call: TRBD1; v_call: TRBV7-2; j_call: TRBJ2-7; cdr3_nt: TGTGCCAGCAGCCTACAAGTACAGACAGGGGGCGCTTATTACGAGCAGTACTTC; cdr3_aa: CASSLQVQTGGAYYEQYF
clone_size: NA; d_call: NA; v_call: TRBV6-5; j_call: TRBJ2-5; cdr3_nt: TGTGCCAGCAGTTACGGGGCCCGGGCGGAGACCCAGTACTTC; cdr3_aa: CASSYGARAETQYF
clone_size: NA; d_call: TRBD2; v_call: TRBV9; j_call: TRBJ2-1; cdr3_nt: TGTGCCAGCAGCGCGGGACTAGCGGGGTTGGTGGGTGAGCAGTTCTTC; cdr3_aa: CASSAGLAGLVGEQFF
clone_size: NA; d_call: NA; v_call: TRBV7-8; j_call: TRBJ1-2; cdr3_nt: TGTGCCAGCACCCCGGGGGTAGGCCGGGGCTACACCTTC; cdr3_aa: CASTPGVGRGYTF
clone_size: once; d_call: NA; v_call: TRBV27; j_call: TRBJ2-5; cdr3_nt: TGTGCCAGCAGTTCCCTTAAAGGGGGGGTCAGCGAGACCCAGTACTTC; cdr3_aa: CASSSLKGGVSETQYF
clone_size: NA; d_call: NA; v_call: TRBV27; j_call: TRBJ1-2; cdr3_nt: TGTGCCAGCAGTTTATCTAGTGGGGGGGCACGGTATGGCTACACCTTC; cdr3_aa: CASSLSSGGARYGYTF
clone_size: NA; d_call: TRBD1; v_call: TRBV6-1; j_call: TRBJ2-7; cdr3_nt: TGTGCCAGCAGTGTTACAGGGACAGGGTTTTGGTACGAGCAGTACTTC; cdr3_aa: CASSVTGTGFWYEQYF
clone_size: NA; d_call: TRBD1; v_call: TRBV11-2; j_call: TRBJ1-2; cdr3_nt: TGTGCCAGCAGCTTAAGCCCTGGGTACAGGGGGCCGGGTGGCTACACCTTC; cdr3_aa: CASSLSPGYRGPGGYTF
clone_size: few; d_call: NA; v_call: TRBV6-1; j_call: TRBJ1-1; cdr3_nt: TGTGCCAGCAGTCCTTTAACTGAAGCTTTCTTT; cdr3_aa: CASSPLTEAFF
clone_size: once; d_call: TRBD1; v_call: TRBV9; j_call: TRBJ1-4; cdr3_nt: TGTGCCAGCAGCTCGCGTGGGGGACAGGGGGAAGGGGAAAAACTGTTTTTT; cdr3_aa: CASSSRGGQGEGEKLFF
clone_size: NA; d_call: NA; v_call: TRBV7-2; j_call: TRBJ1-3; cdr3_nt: TGTGCCAGCAGCATCTCCGATAGCTCTGGAAACACCATATATTTT; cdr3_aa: CASSISDSSGNTIYF
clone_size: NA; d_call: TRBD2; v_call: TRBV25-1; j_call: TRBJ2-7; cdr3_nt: TGTGCCAGCAGGGCGGGGGGGGCCTACGAGCAGTACTTC; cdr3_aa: CASRAGGAYEQYF
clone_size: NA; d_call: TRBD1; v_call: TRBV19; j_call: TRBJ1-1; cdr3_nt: TGTGCCAGTAGTCCGCGAGGGGCAGGGGGGAAAATGAACACTGAAGCTTTCTTT; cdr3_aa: CASSPRGAGGKMNTEAFF
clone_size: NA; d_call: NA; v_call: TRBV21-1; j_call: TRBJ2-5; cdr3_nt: TGTGCCAGCAGCCCCCGGGGGGAAGAGACCCAGTACTTC; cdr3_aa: CASSPRGEETQYF
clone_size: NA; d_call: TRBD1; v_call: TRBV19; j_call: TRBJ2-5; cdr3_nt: TGTGCCAGTAGCGTTACCCAACAGGGGCGCGTGACCCAGTACTTC; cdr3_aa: CASSVTQQGRVTQYF
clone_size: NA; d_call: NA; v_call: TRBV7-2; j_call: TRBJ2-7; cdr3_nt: TGTGCCAGCAGCTTGCAGATCGGGGGTCGGTACGAGCAGTACTTC; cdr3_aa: CASSLQIGGRYEQYF
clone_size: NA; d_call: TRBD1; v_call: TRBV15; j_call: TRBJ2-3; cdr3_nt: TGTGCCACCAGCAGAGAATGGAGGACAGGGGGACGCACAGATACGCAGTATTTT; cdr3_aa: CATSREWRTGGRTDTQYF
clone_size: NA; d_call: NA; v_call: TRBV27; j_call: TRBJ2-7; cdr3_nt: TGTGCCAGCAGTTATCGGTTTGGCAGGGGTTACGAGCAGTACTTC; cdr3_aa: CASSYRFGRGYEQYF
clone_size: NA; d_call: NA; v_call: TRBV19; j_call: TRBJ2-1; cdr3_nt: TGTGCCAGTGGCTCCAATGAGCAGTTCTTC; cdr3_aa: CASGSNEQFF
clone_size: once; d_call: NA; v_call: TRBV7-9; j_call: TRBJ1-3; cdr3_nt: TGTGCCAGCAGCTTAGCACAGGCTGGAAACACCATATATTTT; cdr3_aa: CASSLAQAGNTIYF
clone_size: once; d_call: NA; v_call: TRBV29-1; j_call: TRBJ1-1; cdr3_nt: TGCAGCGTTTTTATTCCCGCCTCCTATGAAGCTTTCTTT; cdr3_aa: CSVFIPASYEAFF
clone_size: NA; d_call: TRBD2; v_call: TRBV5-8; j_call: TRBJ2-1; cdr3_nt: TGTGCCAGCAGCTTGAGGGCGGGGGTTTACAATGAGCAGTTCTTC; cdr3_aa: CASSLRAGVYNEQFF
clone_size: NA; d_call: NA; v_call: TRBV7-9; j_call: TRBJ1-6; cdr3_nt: TGTGCCAGCAGCTTAGGGGGTGGGGGCCCTTCACCCCTCCACTTT; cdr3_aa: CASSLGGGGPSPLHF
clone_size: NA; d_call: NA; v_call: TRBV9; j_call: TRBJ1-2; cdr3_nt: TGTGCCAGCCGGGATTTTAACTATGGCTACACCTTC; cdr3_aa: CASRDFNYGYTF
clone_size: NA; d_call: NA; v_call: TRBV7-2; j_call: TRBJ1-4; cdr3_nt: TGTGCCAGCAGCCCGACCGGGAGGGGCGCAACTAATGAAAAACTGTTTTTT; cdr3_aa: CASSPTGRGATNEKLFF
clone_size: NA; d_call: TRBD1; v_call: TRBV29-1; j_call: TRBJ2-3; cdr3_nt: TGCAGCGTTCGGACAGGGTCTTTCACAGATACGCAGTATTTT; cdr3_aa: CSVRTGSFTDTQYF